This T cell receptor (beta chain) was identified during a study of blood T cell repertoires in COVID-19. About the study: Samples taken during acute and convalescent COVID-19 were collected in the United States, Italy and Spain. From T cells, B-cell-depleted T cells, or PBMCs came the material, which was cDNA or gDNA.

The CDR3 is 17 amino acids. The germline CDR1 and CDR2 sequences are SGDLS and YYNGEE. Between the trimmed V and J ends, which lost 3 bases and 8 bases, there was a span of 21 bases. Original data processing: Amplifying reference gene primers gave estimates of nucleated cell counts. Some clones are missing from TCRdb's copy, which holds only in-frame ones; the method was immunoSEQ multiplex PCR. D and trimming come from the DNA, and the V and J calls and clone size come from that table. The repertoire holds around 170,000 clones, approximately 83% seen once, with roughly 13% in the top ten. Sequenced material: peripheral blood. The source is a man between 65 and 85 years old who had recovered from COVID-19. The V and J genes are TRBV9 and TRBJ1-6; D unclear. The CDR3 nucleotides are TGTGCCAGCAGCGAGCCCGGGTGGGAGGGTGCGGATTCACCCCTCCACTTT. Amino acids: CASSEPGWEGADSPLHF.